The clone carrying this T cell receptor (beta chain) was detected ten times or more. The TCRbeta library was prepared with unique molecular identifiers. TCRdb re-called the PCR reads through MiXCR, storing one row per CDR3 protein. The sample includes around 52,000 distinct CDR3 sequences, roughly 5% seen only once; the top ten take more than 30%. Looked up from germline, CDR1 is SQVTM and CDR2 is ANQGSEA. V was shortened by 3 bases and J by 2 bases, with 14 bases between the two germline ends. The CDR3 totals 15 residues. The sample originates from a study of T-cell reconstitution after alpha-beta-depleted transplantation in children.

The chain couples TRBV29-1 to TRBJ2-4, with D maybe TRBD1 (6 bases). This specimen was PBMCs, mostly from graft donor cells, taken 60 days after TCRalphabeta/CD19-depleted stem cell transplant. The TCR sequence derives from a female patient aged 2 to 10 who had a stem cell transplant for aplastic anemia, so the T cells may come from the graft donor. Here the CDR3 reads CSVEVTGWPKNIQYF. The CDR3 bases are TGCAGCGTTGAGGTAACAGGGTGGCCCAAAAACATTCAGTACTTC.